The 3 T cell receptor beta chains in this list originate from one sample, sequenced in a study of T cell changes during pregnancy in multiple sclerosis. Assay used: immunoSEQ multiplex PCR; TCRdb lists only in-frame clones, some missing. The sample carries some 76,000 clones, 80% to 95% recorded once. This sample comprised CD4+ T cells from peripheral blood mononuclear cells, obtained after pregnancy. The origin of the receptors is a female donor with multiple sclerosis, enrolled in a pregnancy study.

The V and J genes are TRBV2 and TRBJ1-5; D ambiguous. This CDR3 is built from 13 residues. V was clipped by 4 bases and J by 4 bases, with 8 bases between them. Germline-derived CDR1 and CDR2 are SNHLY and FYNNEI. The CDR3 sequence is CASSGENNQPQHF. The CDR3 region has the DNA TGTGCCAGCAGTGGGGAGAATAATCAGCCCCAGCATTTT.

V gene TRBV9 combines with J gene TRBJ2-3; 9 bases are a match to TRBD2. This CDR3 has 14 amino acids. After removal of 2 bases from V and 5 bases from J, the junction contained 3 bases not matched to a gene. The germline V gene has CDR1 SGDLS and CDR2 YYNGEE. The CDR3 DNA reads as TGTGCCAGCAGCGTGACTAGCGGTGGAGATACGCAGTATTTT. Amino acid sequence: CASSVTSGGDTQYF.

V usage is TRBV2 and J usage is TRBJ1-5; TRBD1 matches 7 bases. CDR1 and CDR2 from the germline V gene are SNHLY and FYNNEI. J lost 0 bases, V lost 6 bases, and 11 bases had no gene match. CDR3 size: 17 residues. The CDR3 region is CASSSGTDFYSNQPQHF. The CDR3 nucleotides are TGTGCCAGCAGCTCCGGGACAGACTTCTATAGCAATCAGCCCCAGCATTTT.